This TCR beta chain comes out of a study of blood T cell repertoires in COVID-19. Turning to this clone: At one end, the junction sequence differs from germline, possibly due to a read error.

Method: immunoSEQ multiplex PCR; TCRdb's copy keeps in-frame clones and lacks some. This table holds roughly 46,000 clones, 75% to 90% found once. Germline V gives CDR1 SGHDT, CDR2 YYEEEE. This CDR3 comprises 14 residues. The sequence came from a human donor in a cohort sampled during active COVID-19. The donor label of this sample is uncertain. Sequenced sample: peripheral blood. The chain combines TRBV5-6 with TRBJ2-5; TRBD1 aligns across 7 bases. For the CDR3, the DNA is TGTGCCAGCAGCCCCGGACAGGAACCTTTTCTGTCAAACTTC. It codes for CASSPGQEPFLSNF.